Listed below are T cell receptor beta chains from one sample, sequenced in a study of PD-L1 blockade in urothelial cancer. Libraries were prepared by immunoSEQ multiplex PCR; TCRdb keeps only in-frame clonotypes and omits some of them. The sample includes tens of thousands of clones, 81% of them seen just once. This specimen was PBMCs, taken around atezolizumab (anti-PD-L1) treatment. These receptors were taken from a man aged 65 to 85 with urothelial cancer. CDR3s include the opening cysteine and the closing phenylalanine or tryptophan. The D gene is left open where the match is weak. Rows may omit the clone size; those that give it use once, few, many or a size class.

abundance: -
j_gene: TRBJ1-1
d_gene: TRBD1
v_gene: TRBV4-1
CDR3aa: CASSQEGTGVGTEAFF
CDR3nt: TGCGCCAGCAGCCAAGAGGGGACAGGGGTGGGCACTGAAGCTTTCTTT

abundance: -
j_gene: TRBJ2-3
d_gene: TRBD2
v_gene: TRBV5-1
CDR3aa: CASSLLSGGPRDTQYF
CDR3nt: TGCGCCAGCAGCTTGTTATCGGGAGGGCCAAGAGATACGCAGTATTTT

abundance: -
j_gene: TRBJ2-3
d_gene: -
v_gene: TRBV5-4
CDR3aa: CASSFRSTPHTDTQYF
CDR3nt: TGTGCCAGCAGCTTCCGATCAACACCTCACACAGATACGCAGTATTTT

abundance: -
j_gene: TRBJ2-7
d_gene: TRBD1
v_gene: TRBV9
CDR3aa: CASSPGTGAYEQYF
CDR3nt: TGTGCCAGCAGCCCCGGGACAGGGGCCTACGAGCAGTACTTC

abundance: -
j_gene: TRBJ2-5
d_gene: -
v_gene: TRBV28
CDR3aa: CASTPPGPPGETQYF
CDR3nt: TGTGCCAGCACCCCCCCCGGTCCTCCCGGGGAGACCCAGTACTTC

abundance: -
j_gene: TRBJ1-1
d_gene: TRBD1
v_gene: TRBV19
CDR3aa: CASSLQGLNTEAFF
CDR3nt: TGTGCCAGTAGTTTACAGGGGTTGAACACTGAAGCTTTCTTT

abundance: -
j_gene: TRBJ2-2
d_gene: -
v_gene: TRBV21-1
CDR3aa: CASSKARDCPNTGELFF
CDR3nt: TGTGCCAGCAGCAAAGCCAGGGACTGCCCGAACACCGGGGAGCTGTTTTTT

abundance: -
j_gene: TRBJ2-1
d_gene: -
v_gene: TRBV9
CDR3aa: CASSVLTGTAKFF
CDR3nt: TGTGCCAGCAGCGTACTGACCGGGACTGCTAAGTTCTTC

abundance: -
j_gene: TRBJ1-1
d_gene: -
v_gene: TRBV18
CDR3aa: CASSPYGEREAFF
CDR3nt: TGTGCCAGCTCACCTTACGGGGAACGTGAAGCTTTCTTT

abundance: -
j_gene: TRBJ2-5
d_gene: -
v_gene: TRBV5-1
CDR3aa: CASSLYPGNQETQYF
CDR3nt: TGCGCCAGCAGCTTGTACCCGGGGAACCAAGAGACCCAGTACTTC

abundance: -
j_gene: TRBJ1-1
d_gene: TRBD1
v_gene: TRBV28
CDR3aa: CASSPQGQGGRTEAFF
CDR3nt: TGTGCCAGCAGTCCCCAAGGACAGGGGGGTAGGACTGAAGCTTTCTTT

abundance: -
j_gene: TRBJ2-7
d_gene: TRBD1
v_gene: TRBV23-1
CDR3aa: CASSRQTGRVYEQYF
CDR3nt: TGCGCCAGCAGTCGGCAGACAGGGAGAGTCTACGAGCAGTACTTC

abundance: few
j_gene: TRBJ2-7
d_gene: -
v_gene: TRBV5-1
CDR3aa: CASSLNRDYEQYF
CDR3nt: TGCGCCAGCAGCTTGAACAGGGACTACGAGCAGTACTTC

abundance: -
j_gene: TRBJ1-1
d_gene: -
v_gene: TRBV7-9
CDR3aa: CASSWEGIEAFF
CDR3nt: TGTGCCAGCAGCTGGGAGGGGATTGAAGCTTTCTTT

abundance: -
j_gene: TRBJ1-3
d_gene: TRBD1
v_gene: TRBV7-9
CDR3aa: CASSSRGSSGNTIYF
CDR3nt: TGTGCCAGCAGCTCCAGGGGGTCCTCTGGAAACACCATATATTTT

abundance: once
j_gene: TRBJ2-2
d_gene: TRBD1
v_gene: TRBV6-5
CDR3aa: CASRNDRESTGELFF
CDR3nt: TGTGCCAGCAGAAATGACAGGGAGAGTACCGGGGAGCTGTTTTTT

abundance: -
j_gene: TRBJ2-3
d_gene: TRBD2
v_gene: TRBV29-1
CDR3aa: CSVESQGGLAGGPDTQYF
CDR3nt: TGCAGCGTTGAAAGCCAGGGGGGACTAGCGGGAGGTCCAGATACGCAGTATTTT

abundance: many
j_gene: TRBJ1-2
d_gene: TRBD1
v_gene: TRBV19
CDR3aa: CASSRTGNYGYTF
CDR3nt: TGTGCCAGTAGCCGGACAGGCAACTATGGCTACACCTTC

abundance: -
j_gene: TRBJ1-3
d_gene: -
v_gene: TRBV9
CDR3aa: CASSVDWDTGNTIYF
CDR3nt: TGTGCCAGCAGCGTAGATTGGGACACTGGAAACACCATATATTTT

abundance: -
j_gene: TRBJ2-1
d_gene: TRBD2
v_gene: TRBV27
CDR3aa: CASSLSELAGGPFSHNEQFF
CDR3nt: TGTGCCAGCAGTTTATCGGAACTAGCGGGAGGGCCCTTTTCCCACAATGAGCAGTTCTTC

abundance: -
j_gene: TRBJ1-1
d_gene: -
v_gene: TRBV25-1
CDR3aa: CASRYHRDTEAFF
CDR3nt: TGTGCCAGCAGATACCACCGGGACACTGAAGCTTTCTTT

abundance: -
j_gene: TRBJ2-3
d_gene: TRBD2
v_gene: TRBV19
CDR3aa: CASSILLAGADTQYF
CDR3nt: TGTGCCAGTAGTATATTACTAGCGGGAGCAGATACGCAGTATTTT

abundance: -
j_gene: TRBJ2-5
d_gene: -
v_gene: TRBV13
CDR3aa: CASSKQEGRETQYF
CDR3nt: TGTGCCAGCAGCAAGCAGGAAGGTCGGGAGACCCAGTACTTC